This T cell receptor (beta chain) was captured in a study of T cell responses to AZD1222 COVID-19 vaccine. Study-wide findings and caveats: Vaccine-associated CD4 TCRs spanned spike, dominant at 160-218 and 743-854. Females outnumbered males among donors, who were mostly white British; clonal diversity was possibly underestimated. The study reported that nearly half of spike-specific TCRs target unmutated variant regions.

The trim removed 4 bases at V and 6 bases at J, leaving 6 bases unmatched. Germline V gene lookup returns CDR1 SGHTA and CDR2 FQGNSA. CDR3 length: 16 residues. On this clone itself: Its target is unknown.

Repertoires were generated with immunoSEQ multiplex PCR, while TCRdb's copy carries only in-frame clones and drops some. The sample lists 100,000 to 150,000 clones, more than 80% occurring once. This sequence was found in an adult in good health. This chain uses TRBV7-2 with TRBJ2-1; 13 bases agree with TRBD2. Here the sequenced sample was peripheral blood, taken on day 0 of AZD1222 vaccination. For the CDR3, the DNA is TGTGCCAGCAGCTCCTTTCGGACTAGCGGGAGCAATGAGCAGTTCTTC. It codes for CASSSFRTSGSNEQFF.